The next 3 T cell receptor beta chains were all read from a single sample in a study of OX40 agonist ivuxolimab in advanced cancers. Profiling relied on immunoSEQ multiplex PCR, and the TCRdb table lists in-frame clones only, not all of them. In the table there are approximately 41,000 clones, about 89% of which are singletons. This sample comprised CD4+ or CD8+ T cells sorted from blood, obtained in a trial of the OX40 agonist ivuxolimab. The origin of the receptors is an adult with an advanced solid tumor such as melanoma, head and neck, liver or kidney cancer.

The chain combines TRBV7-2 with TRBJ1-2; weak D call: TRBD1 (6 bases). CDR1 SGHTA and CDR2 FQGNSA come from the germline V gene. This CDR3 spans 14 amino acids. With 1 base removed from V and 3 bases from J, the gap between germline ends came to 9 bases. CDR3 sequence (DNA): TGTGCCAGCAGCTTAGATTCAGGGGACTATGGCTACACCTTC. Its protein is CASSLDSGDYGYTF. Full variable domain (remainder filled in from reference TRBV7-2 and TRBJ1-2): GAGVSQSPSNKVTEKGKDVELRCDPISGHTALYWYRQSLGQGLEFLIYFQGNSAPDKSGLPSDRFSAERTGGSVSTLTIQRTQQEDSAVYLCASSLDSGDYGYTFGSGTRLTVV.

This clone is a singleton in its sample. The chain has TRBV5-4 and TRBJ2-5; 8 positions match TRBD2. Germline V gives CDR1 SGHNT, CDR2 YYREEE (reference sequence). The CDR3 sequence is 14 residues long. The trim removed 3 bases at V and 3 bases at J, leaving 4 bases unmatched. The CDR3 region has the DNA TGTGCCAGCAGCTCGGAACTAGCGGAAGAGACCCAGTACTTC. Translation: CASSSELAEETQYF.

J is TRBJ2-1 and V is TRBV9; 8 nucleotides agree with TRBD2. Germline CDR1 SGDLS, CDR2 YYNGEE. J gave up 4 bases and V 4 bases, and 16 bases lay outside the gene matches. This CDR3 has 18 amino acids. CDR3 sequence reads: CASSSTGSSGGWYNEQFF. DNA for the CDR3: TGTGCCAGCAGCAGTACTGGATCCAGCGGGGGCTGGTACAATGAGCAGTTCTTC.